This is a list of T cell receptor beta chains from one sample in a study of cytotoxic CD8 clonotypes in ibrutinib-treated CLL. Assay used: immunoSEQ multiplex PCR; TCRdb lists only in-frame clones, some missing. The data contain 130,000 to 150,000 clones, around 80% of them seen just once; the ten biggest clones take up roughly 13%. This sample comprised PBMCs, obtained after 12 months of ibrutinib treatment. The origin of the receptors is a human donor with chronic lymphocytic leukemia. Each CDR3 is given with its conserved first and last residue. D genes are given only for firm matches. Part of the rows lack a size; the others show once, few, many or a class for expanded clones.

>TRBV7-9|NA|TRBJ2-1|NA
TGTGCCAGCAGCTTAACTAGTGGACTTATCGATGAGCAGTTCTTC
CASSLTSGLIDEQFF
>TRBV14|NA|TRBJ1-2|few
TGTGCCAGCAGCCAAGATAGGCTGGGGCGTGTCGGGTTGCCAGACTATGGCTACACCTTC
CASSQDRLGRVGLPDYGYTF
>TRBV9|TRBD1|TRBJ2-7|once
TGTGCCAGCAGCATCGGACAGGGTTCCTACGAGCAGTACTTC
CASSIGQGSYEQYF
>TRBV29-1|TRBD1|TRBJ2-1|NA
TGCAGCGTTGGGACAGGCTCCTACAATGAGCAGTTCTTC
CSVGTGSYNEQFF
>TRBV18|NA|TRBJ1-3|NA
TGTGCCAGCTCACCCTTGGTCGAAGGAAACACCATATATTTT
CASSPLVEGNTIYF
>TRBV14|TRBD2|TRBJ2-7|NA
TGTGCCAGCAGACAAGGGGGACTAGCGGGCTCCTACGAGCAGTACTTC
CASRQGGLAGSYEQYF
>TRBV7-3|NA|TRBJ1-1|NA
TGTGCCAGCAGCCCCGCGGGGGGGCACACTGAAGCTTTCTTT
CASSPAGGHTEAFF
>TRBV7-2|TRBD2|TRBJ2-7|NA
TGTGCCAGCAGCTTATGGGGAGGGCTTACCTACGAGCAGTACTTC
CASSLWGGLTYEQYF
>TRBV4-1|TRBD1|TRBJ1-5|many
TGCGCCAGCAGCCAAACTAGACAGGGCGGGCAGCCCCAGCATTTT
CASSQTRQGGQPQHF
>TRBV13|NA|TRBJ2-7|once
TGTGCCAGCAGCTTAGTAGCGGAGGGCTCCTACGAGCAGTACTTC
CASSLVAEGSYEQYF
>TRBV9|TRBD1|TRBJ2-5|NA
TGTGCCAGCAGCGTGGCCGGGACAGAAGAGACCCAGTACTTC
CASSVAGTEETQYF
>TRBV19|NA|TRBJ2-2|NA
TGTGCCAGTAGTATAGGTCTTACCGGGGAGCTGTTTTTT
CASSIGLTGELFF
>TRBV5-1|NA|TRBJ2-3|NA
TGCGCCAGCAGGCCCGGCGGGATGCTACCAAGCACAGATACGCAGTATTTT
CASRPGGMLPSTDTQYF
>TRBV7-9|NA|TRBJ2-5|NA
TGTGCCAGCAGCTCGGCGGGGCAAGAGACCCAGTACTTC
CASSSAGQETQYF
>TRBV6-1|TRBD1|TRBJ2-7|once
TGTGCCAGCAGTGTGGACAGGCTCTCCTACGAGCAGTACTTC
CASSVDRLSYEQYF
>TRBV7-6|NA|TRBJ1-5|NA
TGTGCCAGCAGCTTAAGCGGGGGCTTTCAGCCCCAGCATTTT
CASSLSGGFQPQHF
>TRBV19|NA|TRBJ1-5|NA
TGTGCCAGTCACAGGGATTTCAATCAGCCCCAGCATTTT
CASHRDFNQPQHF
>TRBV28|TRBD1|TRBJ2-7|NA
TGTGCCAGCAGTTTCGGGACAGGGATTCTCTACGAGCAGTACTTC
CASSFGTGILYEQYF
>TRBV28|TRBD2|TRBJ2-1|NA
TGTGCCTCACGGGAGGGCCTGGGCAATGAGCAGTTCTTC
CASREGLGNEQFF
>TRBV27|NA|TRBJ2-7|NA
TGTGCCAGCAGTTTTACTAGCTCCTACGAGCAGTACTTC
CASSFTSSYEQYF
>TRBV7-2|NA|TRBJ2-1|NA
TGTGCCAGCAGATTCTCGACAATCTACAATGAGCAGTTCTTC
CASRFSTIYNEQFF
>TRBV15|NA|TRBJ2-1|NA
TGTGCCACCAGCAGTGGACAGTCAGGAAACAATGAGCAGTTCTTC
CATSSGQSGNNEQFF
>TRBV10-3|NA|TRBJ2-7|NA
TGTGCCATCGGTCAGTCGTCTGGGGAGCAGTACTTC
CAIGQSSGEQYF
>TRBV5-5|NA|TRBJ1-2|once
TGTGCCAGCAGCTCACACACTGAAGTCTATGGCTACACCTTC
CASSSHTEVYGYTF
>TRBV27|TRBD1|TRBJ2-5|NA
TGTGCCAGCAGTCCACGGGACAGGGTACAAGAGACCCAGTACTTC
CASSPRDRVQETQYF
>TRBV10-3|NA|TRBJ2-7|NA
TGTGCCATCAGTTCAGGTGGGGGTATTAGGCCGCGCTCCTACGAGCAGTACTTC
CAISSGGGIRPRSYEQYF
>TRBV10-3|NA|TRBJ1-1|NA
TGTGCCATCAGTGAGTCAAGGGCCCTAGACACTGAAGCTTTCTTT
CAISESRALDTEAFF
>TRBV2|NA|TRBJ1-1|NA
TGTGCCAGCAGTGGTCGGGGGAACACTGAAGCTTTCTTT
CASSGRGNTEAFF